The 19 T cell receptor beta chains given below trace back to one sample, sequenced in a study of T cells in Graves' hyperthyroidism and ophthalmopathy. From RNA transcripts, TCR beta CDR3 regions were amplified. During a first-round RT-PCR of the TCR CDR3, the HTBI primer set was used. A single record per CDR3 protein comes from TCRdb applying MiXCR to the multiplex PCR reads. The repertoire holds 660,000 or so distinct CDR3 sequences, about 45% seen once, with roughly 7.2% in the top ten. The source material was peripheral blood or thyroid tissue (not recorded which). These TCRs come from an adult man with Graves' disease, either hyperthyroidism or ophthalmopathy (not recorded which).

This clonotype was detected ten times or more. This chain links TRBV9 with TRBJ1-6; D unresolved. The germline V and J ends were trimmed by 0 bases and 10 bases, with 11 bases remaining between them. Germline CDR1 SGDLS, CDR2 YYNGEE. The CDR3 has 14 residues. The CDR3 loop reads CASSVGGMGSPLHF. CDR3 in DNA: TGTGCCAGCAGCGTAGGTGGTATGGGATCACCCCTCCACTTT.

This clonotype has more than one count but fewer than ten. This chain connects TRBV5-4 to TRBJ1-1; the match to TRBD1 covers 8 bases. The germline CDR1 and CDR2 sequences are SGHNT and YYREEE (reference sequence). J lost 5 bases, V lost 5 bases, and 11 bases had no gene match. CDR3 length equals 15 residues. The CDR3 sequence is CASSPPTGDGTEAFF. The CDR3 bases are TGTGCCAGCAGTCCCCCGACAGGGGATGGGACTGAAGCTTTCTTT.

This sequence joins TRBV7-9 and TRBJ2-7; 7 bases are shared with TRBD1. V shed 3 bases and J 2 bases; nucleotides not matched to a gene: 4. Germline assignment: CDR1 SEHNR and CDR2 FQNEAQ (reference sequence). CDR3 length equals 14 residues. The CDR3: CASSFDRAPYEQYF. The CDR3 bases are TGTGCCAGCAGCTTCGACAGGGCTCCCTACGAGCAGTACTTC.

Worth noting for this clonotype: In this CDR3 the conserved last residue, phenylalanine or tryptophan, is missing, so a read error is likely. The chain employs TRBV7-9 and TRBJ1-1; D is unclear. CDR1 and CDR2 from the germline V gene are SEHNR and FQNEAQ (reference sequence). This CDR3 has 13 residues. V gave up 4 bases and J gave up 4 bases, with 10 bases separating them. This CDR3 is CASSSEEGTEAFL. In nucleotides, the CDR3 is TGTGCCAGCAGCTCCGAGGAGGGCACTGAAGCTTTCCTT.

V and J are TRBV15 and TRBJ1-5; weak D call: TRBD1 (6 bases). V lost 3 bases to trimming and J lost 4 bases, with 13 bases between them. The CDR3 has 15 residues. Germline CDR1 and CDR2: LNHNV and YYDKDF (reference sequence). The DNA of the CDR3 is TGTGCCACCAGCAGTGTGGGGCAGGGGAATCAGCCCCAGCATTTT. Amino acids: CATSSVGQGNQPQHF.

This clonotype occurred many times. The J gene is TRBJ1-2, the V gene TRBV2; TRBD1 aligns across 7 bases. CDR1 is SNHLY and CDR2 is FYNNEI in the germline V gene. With V trimmed by 3 bases and J by 6 bases, 7 bases remained unmatched. The CDR3 is 14 residues long. CDR3 in amino acids: CASSDGTDFHGYTF. The DNA for the CDR3 is TGTGCCAGCAGTGACGGGACAGATTTCCATGGCTACACCTTC.

This clonotype was observed many times. The rearrangement joins TRBV7-2 to TRBJ1-2, with TRBD1 identical over 9 bases. Germline V gene data show CDR1 as SGHTA and CDR2 as FQGNSA. This CDR3 is built from 12 residues. Unmatched junction bases numbered 8, after V lost 5 bases and J lost 13 bases. CDR3 loop: CASSLGTGRLTF. CDR3 DNA sequence: TGTGCCAGCAGCCTCGGGACAGGGCGCCTCACCTTC. Looking up the rest from reference TRBV7-2 and TRBJ1-2 gives the full variable domain: GAGVSQSPSNKVTEKGKDVELRCDPISGHTALYWYRQSLGQGLEFLIYFQGNSAPDKSGLPSDRFSAERTGGSVSTLTIQRTQQEDSAVYLCASSLGTGRLTFGSGTRLTVV.

The rearrangement links TRBV5-1 to TRBJ1-1; D might be TRBD1 (5 bases). V dropped 2 bases and J dropped 7 bases, with 12 bases sitting between them. Germline V gene lookup returns CDR1 SGHRS and CDR2 YFSETQ. This CDR3 is 13 amino acids long. The CDR3 loop is CASSLEDNDEAFF. The CDR3 DNA follows: TGCGCCAGCAGCTTAGAGGACAACGATGAAGCTTTCTTT.

CDR3 region: CASSDYRQTGARRSPLHF. CDR3 sequence (DNA): TGTGCCAGCAGTGACTACCGACAAACGGGGGCTCGGCGTTCACCCCTCCACTTT. The V gene is TRBV6-4, the J gene TRBJ1-6, with D perhaps TRBD1 (6 bases). The CDR3 contains 18 residues. The germline V gene encodes CDR1 MRHNA and CDR2 SNTAGT. Trimming removed 1 base at V and 9 bases at J, with 22 bases between.

The chain couples TRBV7-2 to TRBJ1-6; D not certain. Between the trimmed V and J ends, which lost 3 bases and 4 bases, there was a span of 10 bases. Germline V CDR1 and CDR2: SGHTA, FQGNSA. The CDR3 sequence is 15 residues long. CDR3 nucleotides: TGTGCCAGCAGCTTGGGGTTTGCGTATAATTCACCCCTCCACTTT. It encodes CASSLGFAYNSPLHF.

Worth noting for this clonotype: At one boundary the junction diverges from the germline segment, which might be a read error. This rearrangement joins TRBV25-1 to TRBJ2-7; 7 positions match TRBD1. Germline CDR1 is MGHDK and CDR2 is SYGVNS. CDR3 length equals 17 residues. The CDR3 sequence is CACSAPASGTATYEQYF. The CDR3, as DNA: TGTGCCTGCAGTGCTCCAGCCTCCGGGACAGCGACTTACGAGCAGTACTTC.

The V and J genes are TRBV7-9 and TRBJ1-5, with 9 bases matching TRBD1. CDR3 length: 17 residues. The germline CDR1 and CDR2 sequences are SEHNR and FQNEAQ (reference sequence). The J segment lost 2 bases and the V segment lost 2 bases, leaving 7 bases of the junction unmatched. CDR3 nucleotides: TGTGCCAGCAGCTTAAGCCGGACAGGGGACCGCAATCAGCCCCAGCATTTT. Translating it yields CASSLSRTGDRNQPQHF.

The chain's CDR3 is CASSLSRETIVAFF. The CDR3 coding sequence is TGTGCCAGCAGCTTGTCCCGGGAGACCATCGTAGCTTTCTTT. This chain connects TRBV7-2 to TRBJ1-1; D call uncertain. This CDR3 is built from 14 residues. CDR1 is SGHTA and CDR2 is FQGNSA in the germline V gene. Trimming took 3 bases from V and 10 from J, leaving 18 bases between them. The full variable domain, rest sourced from reference TRBV7-2 and TRBJ1-1, is GAGVSQSPSNKVTEKGKDVELRCDPISGHTALYWYRQSLGQGLEFLIYFQGNSAPDKSGLPSDRFSAERTGGSVSTLTIQRTQQEDSAVYLCASSLSRETIVAFFGQGTRLTVV.

About this clonotype itself: A much larger clonotype is one base distant, so this may be a read error. The V call is TRBV7-2, the J call TRBJ2-7; TRBD2 matches at 10 bases. CDR1 and CDR2 (germline): SGHTA, FQGNSA. The CDR3 is made up of 16 amino acids. The CDR3, as DNA: TGTGCCGGCAGCATCGAGGCCCTAGCGGGGGACTACGAGCAGTACTTC. Amino acids: CAGSIEALAGDYEQYF.

This chain joins TRBV19 and TRBJ1-5, with D hard to call. V was clipped by 7 bases and J by 4 bases, with 20 bases between them. CDR1 is LNHDA, CDR2 SQIVND, per germline (reference sequence). There are 16 residues in the CDR3. CDR3 in amino acids: CASTLSPGGGNQPQHF. The DNA for the CDR3 is TGTGCCAGTACCCTATCTCCGGGTGGCGGTAATCAGCCCCAGCATTTT.

This clonotype appeared many times. The genes are TRBV29-1 and TRBJ1-2; D perhaps matches TRBD1 (5 bases). This CDR3 contains 13 residues. Trimming shortened V by 3 bases and J by 5 bases, and 13 bases separated the two germline ends. Germline V gene sequence: CDR1 SQVTM, CDR2 ANQGSEA. The CDR3, as DNA: TGCAGCGTTGACCAGGGTTCACCTTATGGCTACACCTTC. Residues: CSVDQGSPYGYTF.

The V call is TRBV19, the J call TRBJ1-1; TRBD1 might be the D (5 bases). This CDR3 has 12 residues. Germline V gene lookup returns CDR1 LNHDA and CDR2 SQIVND (reference sequence). V lost 8 bases and J lost 4, with 11 bases in between. CDR3 nucleotides: TGTGCCAGTGTTAAGGGGCCCACTGAAGCTTTCTTT. Translation gives CASVKGPTEAFF.

This chain uses TRBV7-2 with TRBJ2-7; TRBD1 agrees at 8 bases. With V trimmed by 6 bases and J by 7 bases, 8 bases remained unmatched. The CDR3 contains 13 residues. Germline lookup yields CDR1 SGHTA and CDR2 FQGNSA. For the CDR3, the DNA is TGTGCCAGCAGGCCAGACAGGGGTGGGGAGCAGTACTTC. This translates into CASRPDRGGEQYF.

The gene calls are TRBV9 and TRBJ1-5; D gene ambiguous. This CDR3 is built from 14 residues. V shed 5 bases and J shed 1 base, with 10 bases lying between them. The germline CDR1 and CDR2 sequences are SGDLS and YYNGEE. The CDR3 DNA is TGTGCCAGCAGATCTCGAGGCAGCAATCAGCCCCAGCATTTT. It yields the protein CASRSRGSNQPQHF.